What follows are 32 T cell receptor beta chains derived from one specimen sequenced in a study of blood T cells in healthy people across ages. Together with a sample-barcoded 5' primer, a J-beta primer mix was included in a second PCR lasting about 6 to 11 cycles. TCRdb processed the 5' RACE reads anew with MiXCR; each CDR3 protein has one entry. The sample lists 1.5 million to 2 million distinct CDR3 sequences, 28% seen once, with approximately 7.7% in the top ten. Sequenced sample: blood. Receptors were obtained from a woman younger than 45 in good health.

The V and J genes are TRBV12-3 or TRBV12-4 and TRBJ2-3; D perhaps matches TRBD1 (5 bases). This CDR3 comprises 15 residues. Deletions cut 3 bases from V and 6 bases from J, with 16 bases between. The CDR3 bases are TGTGCCAGCAGTTTCAGTAGGACACGGGCCGATACGCAGTATTTT. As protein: CASSFSRTRADTQYF.

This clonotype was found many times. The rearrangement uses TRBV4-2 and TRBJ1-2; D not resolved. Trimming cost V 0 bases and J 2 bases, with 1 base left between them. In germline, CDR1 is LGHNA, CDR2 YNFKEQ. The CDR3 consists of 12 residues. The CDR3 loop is CASSQENYGYTF. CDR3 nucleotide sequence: TGTGCCAGCAGCCAAGAAAACTATGGCTACACCTTC.

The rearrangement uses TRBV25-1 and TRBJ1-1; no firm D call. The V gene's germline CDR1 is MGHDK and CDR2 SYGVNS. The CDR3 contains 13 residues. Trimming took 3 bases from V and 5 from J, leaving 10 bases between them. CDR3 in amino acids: CASSDFLSTEAFF. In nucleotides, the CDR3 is TGTGCCAGCAGTGATTTTCTAAGTACTGAAGCTTTCTTT.

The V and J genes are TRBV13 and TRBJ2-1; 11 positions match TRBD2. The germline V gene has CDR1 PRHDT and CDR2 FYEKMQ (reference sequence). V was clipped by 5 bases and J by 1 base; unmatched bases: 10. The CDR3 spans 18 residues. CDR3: CASSRRASGGLSYNEQFF. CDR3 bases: TGTGCCAGCAGCAGAAGGGCTAGCGGGGGGCTATCCTACAATGAGCAGTTCTTC. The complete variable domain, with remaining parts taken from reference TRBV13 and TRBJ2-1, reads AAGVIQSPRHLIKEKRETATLKCYPIPRHDTVYWYQQGPGQDPQFLISFYEKMQSDKGSIPDRFSAQQFSDYHSELNMSSLELGDSALYFCASSRRASGGLSYNEQFFGPGTRLTVL.

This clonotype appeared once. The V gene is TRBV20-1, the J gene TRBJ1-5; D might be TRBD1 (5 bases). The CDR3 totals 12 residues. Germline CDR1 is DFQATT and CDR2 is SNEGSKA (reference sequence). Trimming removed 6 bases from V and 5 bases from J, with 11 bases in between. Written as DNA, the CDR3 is TGCAGTGCCACCGACAGATATCAGCCCCAGCATTTT. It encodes CSATDRYQPQHF.

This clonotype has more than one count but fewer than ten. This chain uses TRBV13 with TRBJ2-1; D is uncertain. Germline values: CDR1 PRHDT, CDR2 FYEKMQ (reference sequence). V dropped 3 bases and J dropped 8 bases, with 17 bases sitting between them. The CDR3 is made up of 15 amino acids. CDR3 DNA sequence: TGTGCCAGCAGCTTCCCCAGCGTAGATAAGGATGAGCAGTTCTTC. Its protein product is CASSFPSVDKDEQFF.

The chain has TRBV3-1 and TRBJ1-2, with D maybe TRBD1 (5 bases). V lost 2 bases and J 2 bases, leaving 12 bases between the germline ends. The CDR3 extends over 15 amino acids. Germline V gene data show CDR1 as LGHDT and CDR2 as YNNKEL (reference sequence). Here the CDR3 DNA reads TGTGCCAGCAGCCAAATTAGCGGGACCAACTATGGCTACACCTTC. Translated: CASSQISGTNYGYTF.

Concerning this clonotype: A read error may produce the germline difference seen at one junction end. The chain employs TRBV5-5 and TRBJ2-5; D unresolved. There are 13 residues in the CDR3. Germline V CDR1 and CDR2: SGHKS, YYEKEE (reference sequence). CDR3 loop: CASSRHGQATQYF. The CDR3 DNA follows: TGTGCCAGCAGCCGGCACGGGCAAGCGACCCAGTACTTC.

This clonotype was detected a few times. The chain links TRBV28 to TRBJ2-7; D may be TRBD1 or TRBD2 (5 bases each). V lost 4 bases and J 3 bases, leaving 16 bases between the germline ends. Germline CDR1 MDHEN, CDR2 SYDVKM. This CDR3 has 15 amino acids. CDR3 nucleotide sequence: TGTGCCAGCAGTTATTGGGGGTCCGAGGGCTACGAGCAGTACTTC. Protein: CASSYWGSEGYEQYF.

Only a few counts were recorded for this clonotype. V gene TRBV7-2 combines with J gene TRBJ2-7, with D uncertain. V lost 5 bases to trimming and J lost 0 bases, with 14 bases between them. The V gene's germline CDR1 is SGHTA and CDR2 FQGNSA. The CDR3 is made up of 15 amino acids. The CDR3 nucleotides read TGTGCCAGCAGCCGGACGAGCGAGAGCTCCTACGAGCAGTACTTC. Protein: CASSRTSESSYEQYF.

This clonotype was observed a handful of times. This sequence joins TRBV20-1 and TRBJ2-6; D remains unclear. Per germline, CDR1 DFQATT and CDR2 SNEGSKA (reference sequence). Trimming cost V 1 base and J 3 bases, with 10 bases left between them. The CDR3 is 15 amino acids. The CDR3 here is CSARADLLGANVLTF. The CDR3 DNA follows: TGCAGTGCTAGAGCTGACCTTCTTGGGGCCAACGTCCTGACTTTC.

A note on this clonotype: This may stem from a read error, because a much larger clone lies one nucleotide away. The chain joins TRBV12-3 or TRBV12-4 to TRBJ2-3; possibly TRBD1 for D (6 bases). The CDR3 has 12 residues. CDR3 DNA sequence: TGTACCAGCAGTTTGGGGGCTAATACGCAGTATTTT. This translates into CTSSLGANTQYF.

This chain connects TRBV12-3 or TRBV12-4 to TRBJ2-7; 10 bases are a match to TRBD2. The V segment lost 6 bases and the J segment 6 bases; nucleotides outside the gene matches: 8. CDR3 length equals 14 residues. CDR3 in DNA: TGTGCCAGCAGGTTCCTGGCTAGCGGGGGCGAGCAGTACTTC. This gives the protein CASRFLASGGEQYF.

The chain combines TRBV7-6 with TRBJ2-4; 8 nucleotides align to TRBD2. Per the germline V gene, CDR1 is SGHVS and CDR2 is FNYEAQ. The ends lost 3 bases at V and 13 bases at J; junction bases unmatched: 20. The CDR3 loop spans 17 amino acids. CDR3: CASSFAGGTLGINEQYF. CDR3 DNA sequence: TGTGCCAGCAGCTTCGCGGGGGGCACCTTGGGGATCAATGAGCAGTACTTC.

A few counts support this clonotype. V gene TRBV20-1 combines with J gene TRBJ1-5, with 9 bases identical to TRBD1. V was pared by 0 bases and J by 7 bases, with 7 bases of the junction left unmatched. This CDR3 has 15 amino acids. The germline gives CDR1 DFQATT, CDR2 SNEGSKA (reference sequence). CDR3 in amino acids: CSARDPGQGGQPQHF. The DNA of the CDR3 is TGCAGTGCTAGAGATCCGGGACAGGGAGGCCAGCCCCAGCATTTT.

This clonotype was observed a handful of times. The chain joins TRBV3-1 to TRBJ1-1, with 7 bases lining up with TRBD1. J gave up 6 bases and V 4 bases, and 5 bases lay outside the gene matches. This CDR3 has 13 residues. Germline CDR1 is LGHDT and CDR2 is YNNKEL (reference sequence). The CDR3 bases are TGTGCCAGCAGCCCGATCAGGGGGTCTGAAGCTTTCTTT. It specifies CASSPIRGSEAFF.

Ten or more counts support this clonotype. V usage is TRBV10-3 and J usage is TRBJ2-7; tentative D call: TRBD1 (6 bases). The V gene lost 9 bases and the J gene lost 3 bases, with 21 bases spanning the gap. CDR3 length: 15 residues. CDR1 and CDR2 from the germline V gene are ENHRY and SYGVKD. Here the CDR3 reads CAISQGQGKSYEQYF. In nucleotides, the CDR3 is TGTGCCATTTCGCAGGGGCAGGGGAAAAGCTACGAGCAGTACTTC.

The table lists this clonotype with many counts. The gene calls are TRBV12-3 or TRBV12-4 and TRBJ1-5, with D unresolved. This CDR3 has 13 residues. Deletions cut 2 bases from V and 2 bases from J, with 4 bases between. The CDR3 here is CASSLMGNQPQHF. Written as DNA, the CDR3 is TGTGCCAGCAGTTTAATGGGCAATCAGCCCCAGCATTTT.

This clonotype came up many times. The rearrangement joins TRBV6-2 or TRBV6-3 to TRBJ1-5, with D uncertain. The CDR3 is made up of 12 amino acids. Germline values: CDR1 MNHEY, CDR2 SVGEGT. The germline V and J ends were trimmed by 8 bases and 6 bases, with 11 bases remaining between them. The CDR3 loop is CASGLTSQPQHF. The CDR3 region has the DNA TGTGCCAGCGGACTAACAAGTCAGCCCCAGCATTTT.

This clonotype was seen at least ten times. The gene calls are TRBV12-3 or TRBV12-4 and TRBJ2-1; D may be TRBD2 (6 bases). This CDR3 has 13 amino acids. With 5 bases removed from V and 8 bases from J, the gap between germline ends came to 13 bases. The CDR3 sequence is CASSPPGLHEQFF. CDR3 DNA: TGTGCCAGCAGTCCCCCGGGACTCCATGAGCAGTTCTTC.

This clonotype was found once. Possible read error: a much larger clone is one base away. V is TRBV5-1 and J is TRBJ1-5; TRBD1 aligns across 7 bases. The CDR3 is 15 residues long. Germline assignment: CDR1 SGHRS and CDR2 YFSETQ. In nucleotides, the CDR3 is TGCGTCAGCAGCTTGGGGGACAGTCTTAATCAGCCCCAGCATTTT. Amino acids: CVSSLGDSLNQPQHF.

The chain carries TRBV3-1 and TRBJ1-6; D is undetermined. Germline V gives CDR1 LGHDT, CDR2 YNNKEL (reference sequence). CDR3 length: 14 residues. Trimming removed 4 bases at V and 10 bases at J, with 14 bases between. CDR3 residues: CASSPNRMGSPLHF. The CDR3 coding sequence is TGTGCCAGCAGCCCAAACCGGATGGGGTCACCCCTCCACTTT.

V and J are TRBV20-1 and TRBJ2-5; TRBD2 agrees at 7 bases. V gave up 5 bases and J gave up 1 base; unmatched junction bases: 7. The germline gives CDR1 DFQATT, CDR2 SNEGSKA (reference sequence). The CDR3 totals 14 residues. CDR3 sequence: CSASRGRPQETQYF. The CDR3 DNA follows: TGCAGTGCTTCCCGCGGGAGACCCCAAGAGACCCAGTACTTC.

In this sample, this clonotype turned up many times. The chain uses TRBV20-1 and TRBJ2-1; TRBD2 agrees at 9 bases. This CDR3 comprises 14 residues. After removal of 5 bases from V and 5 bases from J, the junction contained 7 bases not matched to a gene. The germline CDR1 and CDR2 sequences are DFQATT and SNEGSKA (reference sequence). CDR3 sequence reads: CSAPLSGGNNEQFF. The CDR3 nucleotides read TGCAGTGCTCCTCTAAGCGGGGGGAACAATGAGCAGTTCTTC.

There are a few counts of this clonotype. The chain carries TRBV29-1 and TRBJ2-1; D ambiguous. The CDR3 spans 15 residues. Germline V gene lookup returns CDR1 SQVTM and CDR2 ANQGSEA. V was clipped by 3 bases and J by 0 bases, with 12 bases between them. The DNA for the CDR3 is TGCAGCGTTGACCTCGCTGAGAGCTCCTACAATGAGCAGTTCTTC. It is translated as CSVDLAESSYNEQFF.

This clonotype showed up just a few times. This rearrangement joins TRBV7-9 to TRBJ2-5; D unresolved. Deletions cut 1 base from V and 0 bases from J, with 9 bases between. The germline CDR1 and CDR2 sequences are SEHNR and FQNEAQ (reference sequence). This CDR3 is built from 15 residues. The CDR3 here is CASSLEVQDQETQYF. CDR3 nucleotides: TGTGCCAGCAGCTTAGAGGTCCAGGACCAAGAGACCCAGTACTTC.

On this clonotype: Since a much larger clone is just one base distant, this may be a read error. The CDR3 nucleotides read TGTGCCAGCAGCTTAAAAGGGACAGGTGGCACAGATACGCAGTATTTT. It specifies CASSLKGTGGTDTQYF. The chain combines TRBV7-3 with TRBJ2-3, with 8 bases fitting TRBD1. The CDR3 has 16 residues. The germline CDR1 and CDR2 sequences are SGHTA and FQGTGA. V lost 1 base to trimming and J lost 1 base; unmatched junction nucleotides: 4.

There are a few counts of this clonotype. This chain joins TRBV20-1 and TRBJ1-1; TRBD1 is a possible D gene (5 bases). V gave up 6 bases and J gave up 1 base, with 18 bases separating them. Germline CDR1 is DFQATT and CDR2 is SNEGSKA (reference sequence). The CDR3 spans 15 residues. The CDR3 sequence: CSATQIRGGNTEAFF. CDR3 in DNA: TGCAGTGCCACACAGATCCGGGGCGGGAACACTGAAGCTTTCTTT.

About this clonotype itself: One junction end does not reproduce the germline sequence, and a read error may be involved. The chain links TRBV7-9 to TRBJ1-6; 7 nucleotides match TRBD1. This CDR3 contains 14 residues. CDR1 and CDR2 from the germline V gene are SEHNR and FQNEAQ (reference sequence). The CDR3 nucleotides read TGTACCAGCAGCCGAGGGACAGACATTTCACCCCTCCACTTT. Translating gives CTSSRGTDISPLHF.

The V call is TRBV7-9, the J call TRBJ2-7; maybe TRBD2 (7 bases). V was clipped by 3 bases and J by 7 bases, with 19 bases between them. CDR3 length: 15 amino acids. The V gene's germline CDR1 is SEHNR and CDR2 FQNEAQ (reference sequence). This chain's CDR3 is CASSFNSGGAGEQYF. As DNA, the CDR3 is TGTGCCAGCAGCTTTAATTCGGGGGGCGCAGGAGAGCAGTACTTC.

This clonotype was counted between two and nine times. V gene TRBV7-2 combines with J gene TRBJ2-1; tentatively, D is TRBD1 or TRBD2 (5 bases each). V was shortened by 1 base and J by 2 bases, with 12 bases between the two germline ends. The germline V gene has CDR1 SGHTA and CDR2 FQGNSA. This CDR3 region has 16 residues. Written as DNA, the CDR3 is TGTGCCAGCAGCTTAGGCCGGGGCACGGCCTACAATGAGCAGTTCTTC. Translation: CASSLGRGTAYNEQFF.

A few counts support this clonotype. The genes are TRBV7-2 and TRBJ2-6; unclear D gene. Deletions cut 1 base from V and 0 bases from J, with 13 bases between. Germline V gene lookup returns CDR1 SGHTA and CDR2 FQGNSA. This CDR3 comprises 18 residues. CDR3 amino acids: CASSLVGQQSSGANVLTF. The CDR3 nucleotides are TGTGCCAGCAGCTTAGTAGGCCAGCAGAGCTCTGGGGCCAACGTCCTGACTTTC.